This TCR beta chain was sequenced during a study of T cell responses to AZD1222 COVID-19 vaccine. Regarding the study as a whole: Vaccination with two AZD1222 doses was followed by a rise in Spike-specific TCR breadth and depth. Repertoire samples came only from after the peak T cell response. Donors were largely white British and mainly female; clonal diversity was possibly underestimated.

Assay: immunoSEQ multiplex PCR; the TCRdb copy retains only in-frame clones and omits some. The data show 110,000 or so clones, nearly 90% seen once. This clone was seen just once. Its antigen is not known. CDR3 length: 13 residues. Germline V gives CDR1 SQVTM, CDR2 ANQGSEA. The V gene lost 4 bases and the J gene lost 0 bases, with 9 bases spanning the gap. The rearrangement joins TRBV29-1 to TRBJ1-2; D call uncertain. This sequence was found in an adult in good health. The sequenced sample was peripheral blood, obtained on day 0 of MenACWY control vaccination. CDR3 coding DNA: TGCAGCGTTGGGGCAGGTCCTAACTATGGCTACACCTTC. It codes for CSVGAGPNYGYTF.